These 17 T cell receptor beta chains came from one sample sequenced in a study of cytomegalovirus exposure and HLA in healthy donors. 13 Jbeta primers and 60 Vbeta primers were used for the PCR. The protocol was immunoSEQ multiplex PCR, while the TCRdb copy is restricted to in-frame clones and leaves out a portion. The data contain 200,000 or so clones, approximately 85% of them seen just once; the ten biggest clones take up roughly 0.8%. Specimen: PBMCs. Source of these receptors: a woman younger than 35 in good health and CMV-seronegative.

The CDR3 DNA reads TGTGCCAGCTCACCACCTTCCGGGACAGGGGGCCAGTACTTC. Encoded protein: CASSPPSGTGGQYF. This chain links TRBV18 with TRBJ2-7, with 12 bases identical to TRBD1. Germline V lookup: CDR1 KGHSH, CDR2 LQKENI. V was pared by 0 bases and J by 10 bases, with 4 bases of the junction left unmatched. CDR3 length equals 14 residues.

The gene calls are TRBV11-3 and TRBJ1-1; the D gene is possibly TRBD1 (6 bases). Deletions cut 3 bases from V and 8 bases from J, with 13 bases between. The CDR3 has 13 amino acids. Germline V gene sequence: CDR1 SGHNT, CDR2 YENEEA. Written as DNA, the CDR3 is TGTGCCAGCAGCTTGACCCCCGGGACAGAAGCTTTCTTT. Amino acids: CASSLTPGTEAFF.

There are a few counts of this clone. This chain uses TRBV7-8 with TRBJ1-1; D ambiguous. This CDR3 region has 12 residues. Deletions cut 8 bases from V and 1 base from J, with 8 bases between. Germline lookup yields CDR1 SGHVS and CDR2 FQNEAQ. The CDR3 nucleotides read TGTGCCAGCGAGCCGCAGAACACTGAAGCTTTCTTT. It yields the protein CASEPQNTEAFF.

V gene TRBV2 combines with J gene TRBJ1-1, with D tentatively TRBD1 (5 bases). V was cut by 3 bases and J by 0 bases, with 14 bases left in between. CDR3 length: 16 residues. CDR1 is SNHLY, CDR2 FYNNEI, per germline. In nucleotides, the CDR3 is TGTGCCAGCAGTGACCCTTTTGACAGAATGAACACTGAAGCTTTCTTT. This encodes CASSDPFDRMNTEAFF.

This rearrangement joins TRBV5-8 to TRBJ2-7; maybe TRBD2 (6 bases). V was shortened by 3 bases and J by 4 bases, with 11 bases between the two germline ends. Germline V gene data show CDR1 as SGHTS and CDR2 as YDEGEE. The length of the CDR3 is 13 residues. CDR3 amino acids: CASSWDREYEQYF. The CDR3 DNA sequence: TGTGCCAGCAGCTGGGACCGGGAGTACGAGCAGTACTTC.

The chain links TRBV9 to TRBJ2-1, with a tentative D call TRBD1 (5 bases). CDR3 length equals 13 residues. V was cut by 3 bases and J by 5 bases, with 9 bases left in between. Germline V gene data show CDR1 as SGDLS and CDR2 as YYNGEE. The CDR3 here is CASSAHRNNEQFF. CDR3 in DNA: TGTGCCAGCAGCGCCCACAGGAACAATGAGCAGTTCTTC. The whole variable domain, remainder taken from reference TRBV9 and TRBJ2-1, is DSGVTQTPKHLITATGQRVTLRCSPRSGDLSVYWYQQSLDQGLQFLIQYYNGEERAKGNILERFSAQQFPDLHSELNLSSLELGDSALYFCASSAHRNNEQFFGPGTRLTVL.

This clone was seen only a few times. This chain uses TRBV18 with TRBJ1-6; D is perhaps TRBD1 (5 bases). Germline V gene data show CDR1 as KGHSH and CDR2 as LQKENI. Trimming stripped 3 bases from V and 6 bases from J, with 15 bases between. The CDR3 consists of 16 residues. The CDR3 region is CASSPSAQASNSPLHF. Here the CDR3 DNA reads TGTGCCAGCTCACCGTCCGCACAGGCGTCTAATTCACCCCTCCACTTT.

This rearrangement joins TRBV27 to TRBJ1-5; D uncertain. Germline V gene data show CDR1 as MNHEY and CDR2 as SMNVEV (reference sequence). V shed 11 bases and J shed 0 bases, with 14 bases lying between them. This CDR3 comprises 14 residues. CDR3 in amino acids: CAAAASYSNQPQHF. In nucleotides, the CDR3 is TGTGCCGCGGCTGCAAGCTATAGCAATCAGCCCCAGCATTTT.

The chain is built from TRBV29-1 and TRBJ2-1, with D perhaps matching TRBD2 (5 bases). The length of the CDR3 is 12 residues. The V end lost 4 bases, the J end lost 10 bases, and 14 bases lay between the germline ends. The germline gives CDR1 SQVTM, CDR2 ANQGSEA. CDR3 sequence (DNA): TGCAGCGTTGGAATTAGCGATTACGAGCAGTTCTTC. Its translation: CSVGISDYEQFF.

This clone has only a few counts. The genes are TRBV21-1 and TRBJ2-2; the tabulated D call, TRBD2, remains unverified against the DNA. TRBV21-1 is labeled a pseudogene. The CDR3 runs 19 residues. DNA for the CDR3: TGTGCCAGCAGCAAAGTAATAACGGGACTAGCGGCGAACACCGGGGAGCTGTTTTTT. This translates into CASSKVITGLAANTGELFF.

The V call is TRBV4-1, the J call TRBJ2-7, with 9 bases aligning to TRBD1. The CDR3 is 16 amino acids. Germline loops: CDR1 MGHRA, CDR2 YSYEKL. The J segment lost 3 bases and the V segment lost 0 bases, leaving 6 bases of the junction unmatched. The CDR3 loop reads CASSQDPGTGFYEQYF. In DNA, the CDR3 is TGCGCCAGCAGCCAAGATCCGGGGACAGGGTTCTACGAGCAGTACTTC.

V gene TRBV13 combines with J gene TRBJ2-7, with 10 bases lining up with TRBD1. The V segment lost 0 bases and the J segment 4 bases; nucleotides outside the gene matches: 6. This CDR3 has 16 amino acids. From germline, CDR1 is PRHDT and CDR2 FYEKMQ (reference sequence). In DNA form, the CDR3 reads TGTGCCAGCAGCTTAGGCCGAGGGACAGGGGCGTACGAGCAGTACTTC. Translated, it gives CASSLGRGTGAYEQYF.

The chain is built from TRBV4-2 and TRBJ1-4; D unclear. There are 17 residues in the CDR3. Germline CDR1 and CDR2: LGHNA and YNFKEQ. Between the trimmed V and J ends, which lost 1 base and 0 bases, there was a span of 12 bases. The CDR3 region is CASSQGKDGATNEKLFF. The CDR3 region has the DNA TGTGCCAGCAGCCAAGGAAAGGACGGGGCAACTAATGAAAAACTGTTTTTT.

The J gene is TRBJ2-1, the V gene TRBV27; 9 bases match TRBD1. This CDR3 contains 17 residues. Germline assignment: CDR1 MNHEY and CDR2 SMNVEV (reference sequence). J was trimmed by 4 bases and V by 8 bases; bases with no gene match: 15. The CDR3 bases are TGTGCCAGCCGAAGACAGGGGGGACCAGAGGCTTACAATGAGCAGTTCTTC. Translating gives CASRRQGGPEAYNEQFF.

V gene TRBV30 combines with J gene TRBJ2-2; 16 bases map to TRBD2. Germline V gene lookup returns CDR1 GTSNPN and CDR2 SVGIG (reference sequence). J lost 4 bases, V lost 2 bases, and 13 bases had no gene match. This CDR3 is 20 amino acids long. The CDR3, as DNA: TGTGCCTGGAGTACAAACTCCGGGACTAGCGGGGGGGATGGCACCGGGGAGCTGTTTTTT. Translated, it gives CAWSTNSGTSGGDGTGELFF.

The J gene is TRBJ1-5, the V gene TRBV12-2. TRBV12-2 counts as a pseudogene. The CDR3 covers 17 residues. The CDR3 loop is CASRPKQGGGGNQPQHF. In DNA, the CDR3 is TGTGCAAGTCGCCCAAAACAGGGAGGGGGTGGGAATCAGCCCCAGCATTTT.

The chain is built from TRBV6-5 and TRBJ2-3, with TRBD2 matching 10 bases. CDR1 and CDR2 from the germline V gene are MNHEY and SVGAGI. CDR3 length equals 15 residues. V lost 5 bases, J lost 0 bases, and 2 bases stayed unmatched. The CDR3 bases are TGTGCCAGCAGTCCTAGCGGGGGTAGCACAGATACGCAGTATTTT. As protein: CASSPSGGSTDTQYF.